This entry lists 32 T cell receptor beta chains sequenced from one sample in a study of cytomegalovirus exposure and HLA in healthy donors listed by TCRdb under 2017. The receptor library was made with the immunoSEQ multiplex PCR assay. For the multiplex PCR, a mixture combining 60 forward primers for TCR Vbeta segments and 13 reverse primers for TCR Jbeta segments was used. Imported from immuneACCESS, the table was reduced by TCRdb to in-frame sequences with V and J called. These copies leave out some clones; in studies compared against another copy, an unresolved V gene accounts for under half, and the cause of the remainder is not known. The sample table records 100,000 to 150,000 clones; approximately 80% of these occur just once. The ten biggest clones cover 2% to 2.5% of the sample. Specimen: PBMCs. These receptor sequences come from a man between 18 and 35 years old in good health and CMV-seronegative.

The chain is built from TRBV7-9 and TRBJ2-3, with 9 bases lining up with TRBD1. In germline, CDR1 is SEHNR, CDR2 FQNEAQ (reference sequence). The CDR3 totals 17 residues. J lost 3 bases, V lost 1 base, and 8 bases had no gene match. The DNA for the CDR3 is TGTGCCAGCAGCTTAGGAGGGACAGGGATGAGGACAGATACGCAGTATTTT. The encoded protein is CASSLGGTGMRTDTQYF.

The chain links TRBV19 to TRBJ1-6; D remains unclear. CDR1 is LNHDA and CDR2 is SQIVND in the germline V gene (reference sequence). This CDR3 is 15 amino acids long. V was pared by 1 base and J by 7 bases, with 11 bases between. The CDR3 DNA reads TGTGCCAGTAGTATAGGCGGGGTTTACAATTCACCCCTCCACTTT. As protein: CASSIGGVYNSPLHF. Full variable domain (missing parts from reference TRBV19 and TRBJ1-6): DGGITQSPKYLFRKEGQNVTLSCEQNLNHDAMYWYRQDPGQGLRLIYYSQIVNDFQKGDIAEGYSVSREKKESFPLTVTSAQKNPTAFYLCASSIGGVYNSPLHFGNGTRLTVT.

About this clone: Relative to the germline gene, one junction end is altered; a read error may explain this. The CDR3 loop reads CASSQGVARGLNSLLHF. CDR3 bases: TGCGCCAGCAGCCAGGGGGTTGCTCGGGGGTTAAATTCACTCCTCCACTTT. J is TRBJ1-6 and V is TRBV4-1; D may be TRBD1 (5 bases). Germline loops: CDR1 MGHRA, CDR2 YSYEKL. CDR3 length: 17 residues.

The CDR3 nucleotides are TGCAGCGTTGTAGGGCAGGGGGCTGTTTACAATGAGCAGTTCTTC. Translation gives CSVVGQGAVYNEQFF. V usage is TRBV29-1 and J usage is TRBJ2-1; 8 bases are shared with TRBD1. The CDR3 sequence is 15 residues long. Germline V gene lookup returns CDR1 SQVTM and CDR2 ANQGSEA. After removal of 4 bases from V and 4 bases from J, the junction contained 9 bases not matched to a gene.

This clone has only one observation. CDR3 bases: TGTGCCAGCAGTGAATCGGGATGGAGCTCCTACAATGAGCAGTTCTTC. Translating it yields CASSESGWSSYNEQFF. The chain is built from TRBV25-1 and TRBJ2-1; tentatively, D is TRBD2 (5 bases). CDR1 is MGHDK, CDR2 SYGVNS, per germline. The CDR3 has 16 residues. V shed 1 base and J shed 0 bases, with 10 bases lying between them. Supplemented by reference TRBV25-1 and TRBJ2-1, the full variable domain reads EADIYQTPRYLVIGTGKKITLECSQTMGHDKMYWYQQDPGMELHLIHYSYGVNSTEKGDLSSESTVSRIRTEHFPLTLESARPSHTSQYLCASSESGWSSYNEQFFGPGTRLTVL.

This chain uses TRBV5-1 with TRBJ1-3, with a tentative D call TRBD1 (5 bases). CDR3 size: 14 residues. CDR1 and CDR2 from the germline V gene are SGHRS and YFSETQ. Deletions cut 5 bases from V and 0 bases from J, with 9 bases between. The CDR3: CASRSGGSGNTIYF. CDR3 sequence (DNA): TGCGCCAGCAGATCGGGGGGCTCTGGAAACACCATATATTTT.

The V gene is TRBV30, the J gene TRBJ2-7, with 9 positions matching TRBD1. Looked up from germline, CDR1 is GTSNPN and CDR2 is SVGIG (reference sequence). The CDR3 is 13 amino acids. V lost 5 bases to trimming and J lost 1 base; unmatched junction nucleotides: 3. The CDR3 DNA reads as TGTGCCTGGGCCGGGACAGGGTCCTACGAGCAGTACGTC. This sequence encodes CAWAGTGSYEQYV.

This clone was counted ten times or more. The chain employs TRBV16 and TRBJ1-2; 7 bases align to TRBD1. CDR3 length: 13 residues. Losses at the gene ends were 3 bases for V and 6 bases for J; bases not matched to a gene: 4. CDR1 and CDR2 (germline): KGHSY, FQNENV. The CDR3, as DNA: TGTGCCAGCAGCCACCGACAGGGCAATGGCTACACCTTC. Protein: CASSHRQGNGYTF.

The rearrangement links TRBV2 to TRBJ2-3; 9 bases align to TRBD2. Germline trimming cut 7 bases from V and 5 bases from J; bases unmatched to any gene: 13. CDR3 length: 16 residues. CDR1 and CDR2 from the germline V gene are SNHLY and FYNNEI. CDR3 loop: CASISWASGTGDTQYF. The CDR3 DNA follows: TGTGCCAGCATTTCGTGGGCTAGCGGGACGGGAGATACGCAGTATTTT.

CDR3 nucleotide sequence: TGTGCCTGGAGTAGGGACACAGGAACTGAAGCTTTCTTT. It encodes CAWSRDTGTEAFF. The chain joins TRBV30 to TRBJ1-1, with D possibly matching TRBD1 (6 bases). The CDR3 spans 13 residues. Trimming shortened V by 2 bases and J by 5 bases, and 12 bases separated the two germline ends. Germline V CDR1 and CDR2: GTSNPN, SVGIG (reference sequence).

The DNA of the CDR3 is TGTGCCAGCAGCTTAGTCAGGGATTCACCCCTCCACTTT. Translated, it gives CASSLVRDSPLHF. This chain joins TRBV7-9 and TRBJ1-6; tentatively, D is TRBD1 (5 bases). Germline CDR1 is SEHNR and CDR2 is FQNEAQ (reference sequence). V was cut by 1 base and J by 8 bases, with 6 bases left in between. The CDR3 is 13 amino acids.

V gene TRBV11-2 combines with J gene TRBJ1-2; perhaps TRBD1 as D (5 bases). There are 13 residues in the CDR3. V lost 8 bases, J lost 4 bases, and 14 bases lay in between. The germline V gene has CDR1 SGHAT and CDR2 FQNNGV. This CDR3 is CASSGSVVYGYTF. The CDR3 DNA sequence: TGTGCCAGCTCAGGGTCCGTTGTCTATGGCTACACCTTC.

This chain joins TRBV6-1 and TRBJ1-5; 11 bases align to TRBD1. The CDR3 is made up of 15 amino acids. Losses at the gene ends were 6 bases for V and 4 bases for J; bases not matched to a gene: 5. Germline-derived CDR1 and CDR2 are MNHNS and SASEGT. In DNA, the CDR3 is TGTGCCAGCAGGGTGGACAGGGGGCGTAATCAGCCCCAGCATTTT. This gives the protein CASRVDRGRNQPQHF.

The genes are TRBV5-8 and TRBJ2-7; D not certain. The CDR3 runs 15 residues. Germline V gene sequence: CDR1 SGHTS, CDR2 YDEGEE. V was clipped by 0 bases and J by 1 base, with 11 bases between them. The CDR3: CASSLGDELSYEQYF. The DNA of the CDR3 is TGTGCCAGCAGCTTGGGCGATGAACTATCCTACGAGCAGTACTTC.

Written as DNA, the CDR3 is TGTGCCAGCTCACTCGAGCTAAACCTCTCTGGAAACACCATATATTTT. It is translated as CASSLELNLSGNTIYF. The genes are TRBV18 and TRBJ1-3; D is ambiguous. Trimming pared 4 bases from V and 0 bases from J, leaving 13 bases between. The length of the CDR3 is 16 residues. CDR1 is KGHSH and CDR2 is LQKENI in the germline V gene.

This chain uses TRBV18 with TRBJ2-1, with 9 bases fitting TRBD2. This CDR3 region has 16 residues. After removal of 0 bases from V and 9 bases from J, the junction contained 9 bases not matched to a gene. Germline CDR1 reads KGHSH; CDR2 reads LQKENI. In DNA form, the CDR3 reads TGTGCCAGCTCACCACCCGGGCGGGAGGGCCAGGGTGAGCAGTTCTTC. Translation: CASSPPGREGQGEQFF. Using reference TRBV18 and TRBJ2-1 for the parts outside the CDR3, the full variable domain is NAGVMQNPRHLVRRRGQEARLRCSPMKGHSHVYWYRQLPEEGLKFMVYLQKENIIDESGMPKERFSAEFPKEGPSILRIQQVVRGDSAAYFCASSPPGREGQGEQFFGPGTRLTVL.

The chain uses TRBV27 and TRBJ2-7, with D possibly matching TRBD2 (7 bases). Germline-derived CDR1 and CDR2 are MNHEY and SMNVEV (reference sequence). Trimming stripped 2 bases from V and 1 base from J, with 15 bases between. The CDR3 has 16 residues. The CDR3 DNA sequence: TGTGCCAGCAGTTTAGAGGGGGGAGGGCCTTCCTACGAGCAGTACTTC. Its translation: CASSLEGGGPSYEQYF.

This clone was recorded a few times. The chain is built from TRBV6-6 and TRBJ2-1; 12 nucleotides match TRBD2. From germline, CDR1 is MNHNY and CDR2 SVGAGI (reference sequence). V lost 6 bases and J lost 8; bases outside the gene matches: 11. The CDR3 is made up of 16 amino acids. The DNA of the CDR3 is TGTGCCAGCAGCCCCGGCAGGGCTAGCGGGAGGGATGAGCAGTTCTTC. Translated: CASSPGRASGRDEQFF.

This CDR3 reads CASPCPDRGPYEQYV. Written as DNA, the CDR3 is TGTGCCAGCCCTTGCCCGGACAGGGGGCCTTACGAGCAGTACGTC. The chain joins TRBV9 to TRBJ2-7, with 11 bases lining up with TRBD1. The CDR3 contains 15 residues. The V gene's germline CDR1 is SGDLS and CDR2 YYNGEE. The V segment lost 7 bases and the J segment 4 bases; nucleotides outside the gene matches: 10.

The chain is built from TRBV11-2 and TRBJ2-3; 8 bases are shared with TRBD2. Trimming cost V 0 bases and J 5 bases; bases outside gene matches: 4. This CDR3 contains 15 residues. Germline CDR1 is SGHAT and CDR2 is FQNNGV. The CDR3 here is CASSLDSGTGDTQYF. The CDR3, as DNA: TGTGCCAGCAGCTTAGATAGCGGGACTGGAGATACGCAGTATTTT.

The chain uses TRBV5-5 and TRBJ1-1, with 7 bases that match TRBD1. There are 15 residues in the CDR3. J was trimmed by 7 bases and V by 4 bases; bases with no gene match: 13. Germline CDR1 and CDR2: SGHKS and YYEKEE (reference sequence). CDR3 protein: CASSLGTAQYCEAFF. The CDR3 DNA sequence: TGTGCCAGCAGCCTCGGGACAGCCCAGTATTGTGAAGCTTTCTTT.

The genes are TRBV9 and TRBJ1-2, with 7 bases identical to TRBD1. V shed 3 bases and J 2 bases; nucleotides not matched to a gene: 10. In germline, CDR1 is SGDLS, CDR2 YYNGEE. The CDR3 is 16 residues long. In DNA, the CDR3 is TGTGCCAGCAGCGCCCGAGGGGGCAGAAGCAACTATGGCTACACCTTC. It encodes CASSARGGRSNYGYTF.

This clone showed up just a few times. The chain combines TRBV28 with TRBJ2-3, with 10 bases matching TRBD2. Trimming removed 2 bases from V and 4 bases from J; junction bases left unmatched: 3. The CDR3 has 15 residues. The germline gives CDR1 MDHEN, CDR2 SYDVKM. CDR3 DNA: TGTGCCAGCAGTTTAGCTAGCGGGAGACCAGATACGCAGTATTTT. Its translation: CASSLASGRPDTQYF.

The chain combines TRBV7-9 with TRBJ2-1; 7 nucleotides agree with TRBD2. Germline lookup yields CDR1 SEHNR and CDR2 FQNEAQ (reference sequence). The CDR3 sequence is 15 residues long. The trim removed 8 bases at V and 9 bases at J, leaving 16 bases unmatched. The CDR3 protein is CASSGRSAGATEQFF. The CDR3 nucleotides are TGTGCCAGCTCGGGCCGCTCGGCGGGAGCAACTGAGCAGTTCTTC.

The chain is built from TRBV14 and TRBJ2-7; TRBD1 matches at 7 bases. This CDR3 comprises 14 residues. In germline, CDR1 is SGHDN, CDR2 FVKESK. V was pared by 4 bases and J by 1 base, with 4 bases of the junction left unmatched. CDR3 sequence (DNA): TGTGCCAGCAGCCGACAGGGATTATCCTACGAGCAGTACTTC. This translates into CASSRQGLSYEQYF.

The chain combines TRBV25-1 with TRBJ1-1; D remains unclear. Germline CDR1 is MGHDK and CDR2 is SYGVNS. The CDR3 covers 14 residues. Between the trimmed V and J ends, which lost 3 bases and 7 bases, there was a span of 15 bases. DNA for the CDR3: TGTGCCAGCAGTGACCCCGCCCGAGGCAGTGAAGCTTTCTTT. The encoded protein is CASSDPARGSEAFF.

The rearrangement uses TRBV19 and TRBJ1-6; D possibly corresponds to TRBD1 (6 bases). Trimming took 6 bases from V and 0 from J, leaving 9 bases between them. Germline V CDR1 and CDR2: LNHDA, SQIVND (reference sequence). The CDR3 is 15 residues long. The CDR3 nucleotides read TGTGCCAGTAGGACAGGAAGCTCCTATAATTCACCCCTCCACTTT. It codes for CASRTGSSYNSPLHF. The entire variable domain, with the rest obtained from reference TRBV19 and TRBJ1-6, is as follows: DGGITQSPKYLFRKEGQNVTLSCEQNLNHDAMYWYRQDPGQGLRLIYYSQIVNDFQKGDIAEGYSVSREKKESFPLTVTSAQKNPTAFYLCASRTGSSYNSPLHFGNGTRLTVT.

V is TRBV30 and J is TRBJ1-2; maybe TRBD1 (6 bases). Germline CDR1 and CDR2: GTSNPN and SVGIG (reference sequence). This CDR3 region has 16 residues. Trimming removed 3 bases from V and 0 bases from J, with 17 bases in between. The DNA for the CDR3 is TGTGCCTGGAGCCCGGCCCGGACAGTCGCTAACTATGGCTACACCTTC. This sequence encodes CAWSPARTVANYGYTF.

The CDR3 nucleotides are TGTGCCAGCAGCTTAGATGCTAGCGAAGAGACCCAGTACTTC. This translates into CASSLDASEETQYF. This chain connects TRBV7-2 to TRBJ2-5, with a possible D match to TRBD2 (6 bases). The germline V gene encodes CDR1 SGHTA and CDR2 FQGNSA. Trimming took off 1 base at V and 3 bases at J, with 9 bases between the two ends. This CDR3 region has 14 residues.

V usage is TRBV10-1 and J usage is TRBJ2-5, with TRBD2 matching over 9 bases. The CDR3 sequence is 14 residues long. Germline assignment: CDR1 WNHNN and CDR2 SYGVQD (reference sequence). Trimming took 5 bases from V and 5 from J; bases not matched to a gene: 6. In DNA form, the CDR3 reads TGCGCCAGCAGTAATAGCGGGAGTGGGGAGACCCAGTACTTC. Its translation: CASSNSGSGETQYF.

The chain is built from TRBV7-9 and TRBJ1-1; 9 nucleotides line up with TRBD1. V gave up 5 bases and J gave up 1 base; unmatched junction bases: 5. This CDR3 comprises 15 residues. CDR1 and CDR2 (germline): SEHNR, FQNEAQ (reference sequence). The CDR3 DNA reads TGTGCCAGCAGCGCCCGGGACAGGGCGAACACTGAAGCTTTCTTT. It is translated as CASSARDRANTEAFF.

This sequence joins TRBV28 and TRBJ2-1, with D possibly matching TRBD2 (7 bases). The length of the CDR3 is 17 residues. V lost 7 bases to trimming and J lost 3 bases, with 22 bases between them. Germline V CDR1 and CDR2: MDHEN, SYDVKM. The CDR3: CASTTAGAETFYNEQFF. The CDR3 DNA follows: TGTGCCAGCACTACCGCGGGGGCGGAAACTTTCTACAATGAGCAGTTCTTC.